The rows below give T cell receptor beta chains drawn from one sample of a study of T cell responses to AZD1222 COVID-19 vaccine. Only in-frame clones appear in the TCRdb table, and some are missing; sequencing was by immunoSEQ multiplex PCR. The sample carries approximately 140,000 clones, under 95% recorded once. The specimen was peripheral blood, collected on day 0 of AZD1222 vaccination. The receptors derive from an adult in good health. CDR3s include the opening cysteine and the closing phenylalanine or tryptophan. Fields, in order: J gene, clone size, D gene, V gene, CDR3 DNA, CDR3 protein. A D gene is named only where the DNA matches it firmly. Not all rows give a size; the values are once, few, many and, for expanded clones, a class.

j_gene: TRBJ1-5
abundance: -
d_gene: -
v_gene: TRBV9
CDR3nt: TGTGCCAGCAGCGCACAGGGACTGCACAATCAGCCCCAGCATTTT
CDR3aa: CASSAQGLHNQPQHF

j_gene: TRBJ1-1
abundance: -
d_gene: -
v_gene: TRBV27
CDR3nt: TGTGCCAGCCGCGGGGGAGGGTTCACTGAAGCTTTCTTT
CDR3aa: CASRGGGFTEAFF

j_gene: TRBJ2-7
abundance: -
d_gene: -
v_gene: TRBV5-1
CDR3nt: TGCGCCAGCAGCTTGGGGTCAGACTACGAGCAGTACTTC
CDR3aa: CASSLGSDYEQYF

j_gene: TRBJ1-2
abundance: once
d_gene: TRBD1
v_gene: TRBV7-2
CDR3nt: TGTGCCAGCAGCCCGGGACAGTCTCCCGGTCGGGGCTACACCTTC
CDR3aa: CASSPGQSPGRGYTF

j_gene: TRBJ1-6
abundance: -
d_gene: -
v_gene: TRBV6-5
CDR3nt: TGTGCCAGCAGGGGGGACCGCGGCAATTCACCCCTCCACTTT
CDR3aa: CASRGDRGNSPLHF

j_gene: TRBJ2-1
abundance: -
d_gene: -
v_gene: TRBV28
CDR3nt: TGTGCCAGCAGGCTTGGACCTTACAATGAGCAGTTCTTC
CDR3aa: CASRLGPYNEQFF

j_gene: TRBJ1-3
abundance: -
d_gene: -
v_gene: TRBV7-2
CDR3nt: TGTGCCAGCAGCTTATCAGAAACTGGAAACACCATATATTTT
CDR3aa: CASSLSETGNTIYF

j_gene: TRBJ2-3
abundance: -
d_gene: TRBD2
v_gene: TRBV2
CDR3nt: TGTGCCAGCGAGGGACTAGCCCCATTCACAGATACGCAGTATTTT
CDR3aa: CASEGLAPFTDTQYF

j_gene: TRBJ2-1
abundance: -
d_gene: TRBD2
v_gene: TRBV19
CDR3nt: TGTGCCAGTAGTAGGCTCCGGACTAGCGGAACCTACAATGAGCAGTTCTTC
CDR3aa: CASSRLRTSGTYNEQFF

j_gene: TRBJ2-3
abundance: -
d_gene: -
v_gene: TRBV19
CDR3nt: TGTGCCAGTAGTTCTCAAGCCGGGAGCACAGATACGCAGTATTTT
CDR3aa: CASSSQAGSTDTQYF

j_gene: TRBJ1-1
abundance: -
d_gene: -
v_gene: TRBV3-1/TRBV3-2
CDR3nt: TGTGCCAGCAGCCAAAAAGGGGAAAATGAAGCTTTCTTT
CDR3aa: CASSQKGENEAFF

j_gene: TRBJ1-2
abundance: once
d_gene: -
v_gene: TRBV27
CDR3nt: TGTGCCAGCAGTCCCCGTCCGGGCTATGGCTACACCTTC
CDR3aa: CASSPRPGYGYTF

j_gene: TRBJ2-7
abundance: -
d_gene: -
v_gene: TRBV12-3/TRBV12-4
CDR3nt: TGTGCCAGCAGTTTGGGCACCTACGAGCAGTACTTC
CDR3aa: CASSLGTYEQYF

j_gene: TRBJ1-2
abundance: once
d_gene: -
v_gene: TRBV5-5
CDR3nt: TGTGCCAGCAGCTTGTTAGTCGGCTACTCCTATGGCTACACCTTC
CDR3aa: CASSLLVGYSYGYTF

j_gene: TRBJ2-5
abundance: -
d_gene: -
v_gene: TRBV10-3
CDR3nt: TGTGCCATCAGTGGGACCTTCAAGGAGACCCAGTACTTC
CDR3aa: CAISGTFKETQYF

j_gene: TRBJ1-6
abundance: -
d_gene: TRBD1
v_gene: TRBV10-3
CDR3nt: TGTGCCGCTGAGCCCGGGACAGGGACCTCACCCCTCCACTTT
CDR3aa: CAAEPGTGTSPLHF

j_gene: TRBJ1-2
abundance: -
d_gene: TRBD1
v_gene: TRBV7-2
CDR3nt: TGTGCCAGCAGCGCAGGGTGGGACAGGCACTCCTATGGCTACACCTTC
CDR3aa: CASSAGWDRHSYGYTF

j_gene: TRBJ2-1
abundance: -
d_gene: -
v_gene: TRBV6-5
CDR3nt: TGTGCCAGCAGCCCGGGACTCGAATCCTACAATGAGCAGTTCTTC
CDR3aa: CASSPGLESYNEQFF

j_gene: TRBJ1-2
abundance: once
d_gene: TRBD1
v_gene: TRBV19
CDR3nt: TGTGCCAGTAGTCCCCGGGGACAGGCGGCGGCTTATGGCTACACCTTC
CDR3aa: CASSPRGQAAAYGYTF

j_gene: TRBJ2-3
abundance: -
d_gene: -
v_gene: TRBV28
CDR3nt: TGTGCCTGGGGTACAGGACCTACAGATACGCAGTATTTT
CDR3aa: CAWGTGPTDTQYF

j_gene: TRBJ2-3
abundance: -
d_gene: -
v_gene: TRBV5-5
CDR3nt: TGTGCCAGCAGCTCGACTCAAGCTAGCACAGATACGCAGTATTTT
CDR3aa: CASSSTQASTDTQYF

j_gene: TRBJ2-5
abundance: once
d_gene: -
v_gene: TRBV28
CDR3nt: TGTGCCAGCAGTTTATTGGGCGAGACCCAGTACTTC
CDR3aa: CASSLLGETQYF

j_gene: TRBJ1-2
abundance: -
d_gene: TRBD1
v_gene: TRBV7-2
CDR3nt: TGTGCCAGCAGCCGGTGGGACAGTCGGGCTTATGGCTACACCTTC
CDR3aa: CASSRWDSRAYGYTF

j_gene: TRBJ2-5
abundance: -
d_gene: -
v_gene: TRBV2
CDR3nt: TGTGCCAGCAGCCAAGAGACCCAGTACTTC
CDR3aa: CASSQETQYF

j_gene: TRBJ1-6
abundance: -
d_gene: TRBD1
v_gene: TRBV9
CDR3nt: TGTGCCAGCAGCGAGCCTTTGGGGGGACAGTATAATTCACCCCTCCACTTT
CDR3aa: CASSEPLGGQYNSPLHF

j_gene: TRBJ2-2
abundance: -
d_gene: -
v_gene: TRBV27
CDR3nt: TGTGCCAGCAGTCCTAGCGTTTGGGGCCTGGGAACCGGGGAGCTGTTTTTT
CDR3aa: CASSPSVWGLGTGELFF

j_gene: TRBJ2-7
abundance: -
d_gene: TRBD2
v_gene: TRBV6-6
CDR3nt: TGTGCCAGCACTCTATCCTGGCCGGGGACTAGCGGGGGGTCCTACGAGCAGTACTTC
CDR3aa: CASTLSWPGTSGGSYEQYF

j_gene: TRBJ1-1
abundance: -
d_gene: -
v_gene: TRBV19
CDR3nt: TGTGCCAGTAGTATCCCTACCGGGGGGGTGAACACTGAAGCTTTCTTT
CDR3aa: CASSIPTGGVNTEAFF

j_gene: TRBJ1-3
abundance: -
d_gene: TRBD1
v_gene: TRBV28
CDR3nt: TGTGCCAGCAGTTCCGGACAGGGGGTGAGAAACACCATATATTTT
CDR3aa: CASSSGQGVRNTIYF

j_gene: TRBJ2-1
abundance: -
d_gene: -
v_gene: TRBV24-1
CDR3nt: TGTGCCACCAGTGATTTCTACAGGGTCTATGAGCAGTTCTTC
CDR3aa: CATSDFYRVYEQFF

j_gene: TRBJ2-2
abundance: -
d_gene: TRBD2
v_gene: TRBV7-3
CDR3nt: TGTGCCAGCGGGAGTAGCGGGATAACCGGGGAGCTGTTTTTT
CDR3aa: CASGSSGITGELFF

j_gene: TRBJ2-2
abundance: -
d_gene: TRBD2
v_gene: TRBV5-1
CDR3nt: TGCGCCAGCAGCTTGGGACTAGCGGGGGCGAACACCGGGGAGCTGTTTTTT
CDR3aa: CASSLGLAGANTGELFF

j_gene: TRBJ2-7
abundance: -
d_gene: TRBD1
v_gene: TRBV5-1
CDR3nt: TGCGCCAGCAGCCCTGGGACAGCTTCCTACGAGCAGTACTTC
CDR3aa: CASSPGTASYEQYF

j_gene: TRBJ1-5
abundance: -
d_gene: -
v_gene: TRBV7-8
CDR3nt: TGTGCCAGCAGCCCCGAGCAGAGCCTCACCCATCAGCCCCAGCATTTT
CDR3aa: CASSPEQSLTHQPQHF

j_gene: TRBJ2-2
abundance: -
d_gene: -
v_gene: TRBV6-5
CDR3nt: TGTGCCAGCATGAGGGGCCCAAGGACCGGGGAGCTGTTTTTT
CDR3aa: CASMRGPRTGELFF

j_gene: TRBJ2-7
abundance: -
d_gene: -
v_gene: TRBV7-8
CDR3nt: TGTGCCAGCAGCCTCGGACTGAAGCCCTACGAGCAGTACTTC
CDR3aa: CASSLGLKPYEQYF

j_gene: TRBJ1-1
abundance: -
d_gene: -
v_gene: TRBV7-9
CDR3nt: TGTGCCAGCGTCCACCAACAGGCCACGAACACTGAAGCTTTCTTT
CDR3aa: CASVHQQATNTEAFF

j_gene: TRBJ1-2
abundance: once
d_gene: TRBD1
v_gene: TRBV12-3/TRBV12-4
CDR3nt: TGTGCCAGCAGGACAGGGGGCCTGAGCGGCTACACCTTC
CDR3aa: CASRTGGLSGYTF

j_gene: TRBJ1-2
abundance: -
d_gene: TRBD1
v_gene: TRBV5-4
CDR3nt: TGTGCCAGCAGCTTGGGCCCCCCCGGGACAGGGCATCGAGGTGGCTACACCTTC
CDR3aa: CASSLGPPGTGHRGGYTF

j_gene: TRBJ2-7
abundance: -
d_gene: -
v_gene: TRBV5-4
CDR3nt: TGTGCCAGCAGCTTGGGTGGCGGCTTGGCTTCGGAAAGGGAGCAGTACTTC
CDR3aa: CASSLGGGLASEREQYF

j_gene: TRBJ1-1
abundance: once
d_gene: TRBD1
v_gene: TRBV7-2
CDR3nt: TGTGCCAGCAGCTTAAGGACAGGGGTTGGAACTGAAGCTTTCTTT
CDR3aa: CASSLRTGVGTEAFF